Detailed here is one TCR beta chain. The same CDR3 can be traced to other DNA sequences in this sample. The entry originates in a study of T cell clones after liver transplantation. For the study at large: A pre-transplant mixed lymphocyte reaction with TCRbeta sequencing defined graft-donor-reactive clones followed in post-transplant blood. Without induction therapy, subjects received standard immunosuppression until 12-24 months post-transplant.

Profiling relied on immunoSEQ multiplex PCR, and the TCRdb table lists in-frame clones only, not all of them. The sample shows under 20,000 clones, around 87% of them seen only once. This TCR was recovered from a human patient who received a liver transplant. Some T cells could come from the graft donor. The sample here was CD8+ T cells from blood, taken roughly 3.5 years after liver transplant.

CDR3 region: CASSFGATYEQYF. The CDR3 bases are TGTGCCAGCAGTTTTGGGGCTACCTACGAGCAGTACTTC. The chain is built from TRBV27 and TRBJ2-7, with D maybe TRBD1 (5 bases). The V end lost 3 bases, the J end lost 2 bases, and 8 bases lay between the germline ends. The CDR3 sequence is 13 residues long. Germline CDR1 MNHEY, CDR2 SMNVEV (reference sequence).